One and the same sample provided the 32 T cell receptor beta chains below, sequenced in a study of blood T cell repertoires in COVID-19. TCRdb keeps only in-frame clones here, not all; method: immunoSEQ multiplex PCR. The repertoire holds roughly 120,000 clones, 87% seen once, with approximately 7.7% in the top ten. The material sequenced was peripheral blood. The receptors stem from a human donor in a cohort sampled during active COVID-19.

The chain is built from TRBV19 and TRBJ2-5, with D perhaps TRBD1 (6 bases). V was pared by 3 bases and J by 1 base, with 12 bases between. Germline values: CDR1 LNHDA, CDR2 SQIVND (reference sequence). The CDR3 has 15 residues. Here the CDR3 DNA reads TGTGCCAGTAGTATTCGGGTGACAGGCCAAGAGACCCAGTACTTC. The encoded protein is CASSIRVTGQETQYF.

The rearrangement joins TRBV4-1 to TRBJ2-7; TRBD1 aligns across 7 bases. Germline V gene sequence: CDR1 MGHRA, CDR2 YSYEKL. Unmatched junction bases numbered 10, after V lost 4 bases and J lost 4 bases. CDR3 length: 15 amino acids. The CDR3 DNA sequence: TGCGCCAGCAGCCTGCAACCGGGACAGACATACGAGCAGTACTTC. Protein product: CASSLQPGQTYEQYF.

This sequence joins TRBV4-1 and TRBJ2-3; 14 bases fit TRBD2. The length of the CDR3 is 16 residues. From germline, CDR1 is MGHRA and CDR2 YSYEKL. Trimming removed 1 base from V and 6 bases from J; junction bases left unmatched: 3. The CDR3: CASSQGGLAGADTQYF. CDR3 nucleotide sequence: TGCGCCAGCAGCCAAGGGGGACTAGCGGGAGCGGATACGCAGTATTTT.

This clone was recorded once. This rearrangement joins TRBV4-2 to TRBJ1-2; weak D call: TRBD1 (5 bases). The CDR3 spans 15 residues. The germline V and J ends were trimmed by 6 bases and 2 bases, with 16 bases remaining between them. The V gene's germline CDR1 is LGHNA and CDR2 YNFKEQ. CDR3 sequence reads: CASSHSGGSNYGYTF. The DNA of the CDR3 is TGTGCCAGCAGTCACTCGGGGGGTTCGAACTATGGCTACACCTTC.

The chain links TRBV11-2 to TRBJ2-1; 8 bases fit TRBD2. Germline CDR1 SGHAT, CDR2 FQNNGV. The CDR3 runs to 15 residues. V was pared by 1 base and J by 2 bases, with 1 base of the junction left unmatched. The CDR3 bases are TGTGCCAGCAGCTTAGGGACTAGCCCCTACAATGAGCAGTTCTTC. Translating gives CASSLGTSPYNEQFF.

The chain employs TRBV19 and TRBJ2-1; 9 nucleotides align to TRBD1. The CDR3 runs to 15 residues. J was trimmed by 10 bases and V by 7 bases; bases with no gene match: 14. CDR1 is LNHDA and CDR2 is SQIVND in the germline V gene (reference sequence). The CDR3 loop is CASTSGTGRFVEQFF. The CDR3 DNA sequence: TGTGCCAGTACCTCAGGGACAGGGAGGTTCGTAGAGCAGTTCTTC.

The CDR3 DNA reads TGTGCCAGTAGTATAGCCCCTCAGCGGGGGGCAAACAATGAGCAGTTCTTC. Protein sequence: CASSIAPQRGANNEQFF. The chain uses TRBV19 and TRBJ2-1; 9 bases are shared with TRBD2. From germline, CDR1 is LNHDA and CDR2 SQIVND (reference sequence). J gave up 5 bases and V 1 base, and 9 bases lay outside the gene matches. The CDR3 loop spans 17 amino acids.

This chain connects TRBV25-1 to TRBJ2-7, with 9 bases lining up with TRBD2. With V trimmed by 5 bases and J by 1 base, 9 bases remained unmatched. The V gene's germline CDR1 is MGHDK and CDR2 SYGVNS. The CDR3 is made up of 16 amino acids. The CDR3 coding sequence is TGTGCCAGCAGTCTAAACCGGCTAGCGGGATCCTACGAGCAGTACTTC. Protein product: CASSLNRLAGSYEQYF.

This sequence joins TRBV7-9 and TRBJ2-1, with TRBD2 identical over 8 bases. J gave up 1 base and V 6 bases, and 8 bases lay outside the gene matches. This CDR3 is 16 amino acids long. The germline V gene encodes CDR1 SEHNR and CDR2 FQNEAQ (reference sequence). CDR3 amino acids: CASSSHGGESYNEQFF. The CDR3 DNA follows: TGTGCCAGCAGTTCTCACGGGGGGGAATCCTACAATGAGCAGTTCTTC.

J is TRBJ2-1 and V is TRBV6-1; D is possibly TRBD2 (5 bases). V was shortened by 3 bases and J by 1 base, with 13 bases between the two germline ends. CDR3 size: 16 residues. Germline-derived CDR1 and CDR2 are MNHNS and SASEGT. DNA for the CDR3: TGTGCCAGCAGTGACCTCCAAGGGAGTTCCTACAATGAGCAGTTCTTC. This encodes CASSDLQGSSYNEQFF.

V is TRBV29-1 and J is TRBJ2-7; 11 bases match TRBD2. The CDR3 spans 17 residues. Germline V CDR1 and CDR2: SQVTM, ANQGSEA. Trimming removed 0 bases from V and 6 bases from J; junction bases left unmatched: 13. CDR3 loop: CSVEDRRSTSGSGEQYF. CDR3 in DNA: TGCAGCGTTGAAGATCGGCGATCTACTAGCGGGAGCGGCGAGCAGTACTTC.

This chain links TRBV6-2 or TRBV6-3 with TRBJ1-4; D perhaps matches TRBD1 (5 bases). Germline CDR1 and CDR2: MNHEY and SVGEGT. The CDR3 covers 15 residues. V was clipped by 5 bases and J by 4 bases, with 14 bases between them. This chain's CDR3 is CASSEPGRGNEKLFF. The CDR3 nucleotides read TGTGCCAGCAGTGAGCCGGGGAGGGGTAATGAAAAACTGTTTTTT.

This chain uses TRBV5-1 with TRBJ1-4; 7 bases are a match to TRBD1. There are 14 residues in the CDR3. J lost 8 bases, V lost 4 bases, and 8 bases had no gene match. CDR1 is SGHRS, CDR2 YFSETQ, per germline. The CDR3 loop reads CASSRPGGEEKLFF. The CDR3, as DNA: TGCGCCAGCAGCCGACCAGGGGGAGAAGAAAAACTGTTTTTT. Variable domain in full (rest from reference TRBV5-1 and TRBJ1-4): KAGVTQTPRYLIKTRGQQVTLSCSPISGHRSVSWYQQTPGQGLQFLFEYFSETQRNKGNFPGRFSGRQFSNSRSEMNVSTLELGDSALYLCASSRPGGEEKLFFGSGTQLSVL.

V is TRBV3-1 (or the pseudogene TRBV3-2) and J is TRBJ1-2; D gene uncertain. In germline, CDR1 is LGHDT, CDR2 YNNKEL (reference sequence). CDR3 length: 14 amino acids. V was clipped by 0 bases and J by 0 bases, with 5 bases between them. Here the CDR3 DNA reads TGTGCCAGCAGCCAAGATCTTACTAACTATGGCTACACCTTC. Translated, it gives CASSQDLTNYGYTF.

The genes are TRBV28 and TRBJ1-1, with D unclear. Germline V gene sequence: CDR1 MDHEN, CDR2 SYDVKM. V was cut by 3 bases and J by 3 bases, with 8 bases left in between. The CDR3 covers 13 residues. The CDR3 protein is CASSFLRDTEAFF. The CDR3 DNA reads as TGTGCCAGCAGTTTCCTCCGGGACACTGAAGCTTTCTTT.

This clone has just a few counts. The chain uses TRBV3-1 (or the pseudogene TRBV3-2) and TRBJ1-1; 7 bases fit TRBD1. Germline V gives CDR1 LGHDT, CDR2 YNNKEL (reference sequence). The CDR3 consists of 15 residues. V was clipped by 1 base and J by 5 bases; unmatched bases: 7. CDR3 in DNA: TGTGCCAGCAGCCAAGGCCGGACAGGTTGGACTGAAGCTTTCTTT. Encoded protein: CASSQGRTGWTEAFF.

This chain links TRBV6-1 with TRBJ2-1; unclear D gene. Germline V gives CDR1 MNHNS, CDR2 SASEGT. CDR3 length equals 14 residues. Trimming took 2 bases from V and 4 from J, leaving 9 bases between them. In DNA, the CDR3 is TGTGCCAGCAGTGAATTCCAGGTTTACAATGAGCAGTTCTTC. This translates into CASSEFQVYNEQFF.

The rearrangement links TRBV6-4 to TRBJ2-3; TRBD2 agrees at 8 bases. The CDR3 has 16 residues. The V gene's germline CDR1 is MRHNA and CDR2 SNTAGT. V was clipped by 0 bases and J by 1 base; unmatched bases: 3. The CDR3 region has the DNA TGTGCCAGCAGTGACTCTGGTAGCGGGGGCACAGATACGCAGTATTTT. Its translation is CASSDSGSGGTDTQYF.

The rearrangement joins TRBV6-5 to TRBJ1-1; D not certain. There are 13 residues in the CDR3. Germline CDR1 is MNHEY and CDR2 is SVGAGI. Trimming took off 5 bases at V and 6 bases at J, with 13 bases between the two ends. The CDR3 DNA reads as TGTGCCAGCAGTCGAGACTCGGGAGCTGAAGCTTTCTTT. It is translated as CASSRDSGAEAFF.

This rearrangement joins TRBV12-3 or TRBV12-4 to TRBJ2-1; 10 bases match TRBD2. The CDR3 runs 13 residues. Trimming removed 6 bases from V and 8 bases from J; junction bases left unmatched: 4. In DNA form, the CDR3 reads TGTGCCAGCAGCCCTAGCGGGGGCGATGAGCAGTTCTTC. Protein product: CASSPSGGDEQFF.

The CDR3 coding sequence is TGTGCCAGTAGTATCGGGGGGACACTTAAAGAGACCCAGTACTTC. This encodes CASSIGGTLKETQYF. The chain joins TRBV19 to TRBJ2-5, with D perhaps TRBD2 (7 bases). The CDR3 totals 15 residues. The germline CDR1 and CDR2 sequences are LNHDA and SQIVND (reference sequence). Between the trimmed V and J ends, which lost 3 bases and 3 bases, there was a span of 14 bases.

V and J are TRBV24-1 and TRBJ2-3, with TRBD2 matching 8 bases. Germline CDR1 and CDR2: KGHDR and SFDVKD. The CDR3 is 14 amino acids. The V segment lost 5 bases and the J segment 3 bases; nucleotides outside the gene matches: 3. CDR3 DNA: TGTGCCACCAGTGCGGGGGGGGGTACAGATACGCAGTATTTT. Translating gives CATSAGGGTDTQYF.

The chain uses TRBV28 and TRBJ1-4; TRBD1 matches at 7 bases. Germline trimming cut 2 bases from V and 4 bases from J; bases unmatched to any gene: 4. Germline V gene sequence: CDR1 MDHEN, CDR2 SYDVKM. The CDR3 extends over 15 amino acids. The DNA for the CDR3 is TGTGCCAGCAGTTTACGACAGGGACGTAATGAAAAACTGTTTTTT. Translated: CASSLRQGRNEKLFF.

This chain uses TRBV3-1 (or the pseudogene TRBV3-2) with TRBJ2-7, with TRBD2 matching over 13 bases. The CDR3 runs 17 residues. With V trimmed by 3 bases and J by 1 base, 6 bases remained unmatched. CDR1 LGHDT and CDR2 YNNKEL come from the germline V gene (reference sequence). DNA for the CDR3: TGTGCCAGCAGCCACCTACTAGCGGGAGGGCCATCCTACGAGCAGTACTTC. Amino acids: CASSHLLAGGPSYEQYF.

The chain recombines TRBV5-1 with TRBJ2-1, with TRBD1 matching 11 bases. Trimming cost V 2 bases and J 8 bases; bases outside gene matches: 9. Germline-derived CDR1 and CDR2 are SGHRS and YFSETQ. CDR3 size: 16 residues. The CDR3 nucleotides are TGCGCCAGCAGCTTATCCGGGACAGGGGGACAGTATGAGCAGTTCTTC. Encoded protein: CASSLSGTGGQYEQFF.

V and J are TRBV2 and TRBJ2-5; 7 bases agree with TRBD1. Looked up from germline, CDR1 is SNHLY and CDR2 is FYNNEI. The CDR3 length is 13 residues. After removal of 5 bases from V and 7 bases from J, the junction contained 7 bases not matched to a gene. CDR3 residues: CASSPGTVGTQYF. DNA of the CDR3: TGTGCCAGCAGTCCCGGGACAGTCGGGACCCAGTACTTC.

The chain couples TRBV29-1 to TRBJ2-5, with 7 positions matching TRBD1. The CDR3 sequence is 12 residues long. With 7 bases clipped from V and 2 bases from J, the junction kept 4 bases outside the gene matches. The germline V gene has CDR1 SQVTM and CDR2 ANQGSEA. CDR3 protein: CSGMGQQETQYF. CDR3 nucleotide sequence: TGCAGCGGAATGGGACAGCAAGAGACCCAGTACTTC.

The rearrangement uses TRBV5-5 and TRBJ1-4, with D maybe TRBD1 (6 bases). Trimming removed 2 bases from V and 6 bases from J, with 8 bases in between. CDR1 and CDR2 from the germline V gene are SGHKS and YYEKEE (reference sequence). The CDR3 extends over 13 amino acids. CDR3 sequence reads: CASSLGGDEKLFF. The CDR3 DNA follows: TGTGCCAGCAGCTTAGGGGGGGATGAAAAACTGTTTTTT.

V usage is TRBV11-3 and J usage is TRBJ2-7, with D perhaps TRBD2 (6 bases). In germline, CDR1 is SGHNT, CDR2 YENEEA. The CDR3 sequence is 17 residues long. The ends were cut back, 0 bases at V and 6 bases at J, with 21 bases in the middle. CDR3: CASSLEGVTRGGGEQYF. CDR3 sequence (DNA): TGTGCCAGCAGCTTAGAAGGCGTAACCCGGGGAGGCGGCGAGCAGTACTTC.

This clone was recorded only once. This chain's CDR3 is CASSWDGTGHGYTF. Here the CDR3 DNA reads TGTGCCAGCAGTTGGGACGGGACAGGGCATGGCTACACCTTC. The chain carries TRBV28 and TRBJ1-2, with TRBD1 matching 9 bases. CDR3 length: 14 residues. Germline V lookup: CDR1 MDHEN, CDR2 SYDVKM. Trimming took 4 bases from V and 6 from J; bases not matched to a gene: 6.

This chain links TRBV11-1 with TRBJ2-7, with TRBD2 matching over 7 bases. The junction had 4 bases not matched to a gene; V was cut back by 1 base and J by 7 bases. Germline CDR1 reads SGHAT; CDR2 reads FQDESV (reference sequence). The CDR3 spans 13 residues. The CDR3 region is CASSLDGGGEQYF. The CDR3 DNA reads TGTGCCAGCAGCTTAGACGGCGGGGGTGAGCAGTACTTC.

The chain combines TRBV3-1 (or the pseudogene TRBV3-2) with TRBJ2-5; tentative D call: TRBD2 (6 bases). The CDR3 contains 14 residues. V gave up 1 base and J gave up 5 bases, with 11 bases separating them. Per the germline V gene, CDR1 is LGHDT and CDR2 is YNNKEL (reference sequence). The CDR3 DNA follows: TGTGCCAGCAGCCAAGTGCGCCGGGGGGAGACCCAGTACTTC. This translates into CASSQVRRGETQYF.